Reported below is one T cell receptor beta chain. The data belong to a study of blood T cell repertoires in COVID-19. Authors' methods: Amplification of reference gene primers provided the estimated nucleated cell counts. TCRdb keeps only in-frame clones here, not all; method: immunoSEQ multiplex PCR. The DNA gave D and trimming, while V, J and clone size come from that table. Among around 140,000 clones listed, 80% to 90% were seen once. There are 16 residues in the CDR3. The trim removed 0 bases at V and 4 bases at J, leaving 4 bases unmatched. The V gene's germline CDR1 is SGHTA and CDR2 FQGNSA. The sequence was collected from a woman aged 50 to 60 with active or convalescent COVID-19. The V call is TRBV7-2, the J call TRBJ1-1, with 11 bases lining up with TRBD1. Sequencing used peripheral blood. The DNA for the CDR3 is TGTGCCAGCAGCTTAGCAGGACAGGGGGCCCTCACTGAAGCTTTCTTT. This encodes CASSLAGQGALTEAFF. The variable domain in full, with the rest retrieved from reference TRBV7-2 and TRBJ1-1, is GAGVSQSPSNKVTEKGKDVELRCDPISGHTALYWYRQSLGQGLEFLIYFQGNSAPDKSGLPSDRFSAERTGGSVSTLTIQRTQQEDSAVYLCASSLAGQGALTEAFFGQGTRLTVV.